This record concerns one TCR beta chain sequence. Original analysis: By means of reference gene primer amplification, nucleated cell counts were estimated. The table came from immunoSEQ multiplex PCR; TCRdb's copy has only in-frame clones and leaves some out. Clone size and V and J calls were adopted from that table, with D and trimming inferred from the DNA. The repertoire consists of around 150,000 clones, with approximately 88% occurring once and the leading ten covering 6.6%. These data are taken from a study of blood T cell repertoires in COVID-19. Background on the study: Sites across the United States, Italy and Spain contributed samples from acute and convalescent COVID-19. Sample material is recorded as cDNA or gDNA derived from T cells, B-cell-depleted T cells, or PBMCs.

Germline values: CDR1 SGHDN, CDR2 FVKESK. V was pared by 4 bases and J by 5 bases, with 4 bases of the junction left unmatched. The length of the CDR3 is 14 residues. This TCR came from a woman between 50 and 59 years old who had recovered from COVID-19. The chain has TRBV14 and TRBJ2-3; 9 positions agree with TRBD1. Sample: PBMCs or T cells enriched from blood (not recorded which). The CDR3 protein is CASSPRTGEDTQYF. CDR3 sequence (DNA): TGTGCCAGCAGCCCCAGGACAGGGGAAGATACGCAGTATTTT.